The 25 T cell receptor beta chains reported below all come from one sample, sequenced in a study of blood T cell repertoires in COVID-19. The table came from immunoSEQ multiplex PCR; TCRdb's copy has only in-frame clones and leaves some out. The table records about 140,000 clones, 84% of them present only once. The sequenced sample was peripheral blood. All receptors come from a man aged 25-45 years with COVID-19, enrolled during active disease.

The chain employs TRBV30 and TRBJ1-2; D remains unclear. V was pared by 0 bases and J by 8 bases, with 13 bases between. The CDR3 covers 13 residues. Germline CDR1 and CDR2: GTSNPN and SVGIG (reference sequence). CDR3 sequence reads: CAWSVDGVRGYTF. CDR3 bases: TGTGCCTGGAGTGTGGACGGGGTCCGAGGCTACACCTTC.

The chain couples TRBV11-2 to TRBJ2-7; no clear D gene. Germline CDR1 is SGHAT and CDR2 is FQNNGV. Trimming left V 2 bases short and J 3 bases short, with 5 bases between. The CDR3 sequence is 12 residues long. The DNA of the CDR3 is TGTGCCAGCAGCTTACGGAGCTACGAGCAGTACTTC. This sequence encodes CASSLRSYEQYF. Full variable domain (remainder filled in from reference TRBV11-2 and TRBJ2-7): EAGVAQSPRYKIIEKRQSVAFWCNPISGHATLYWYQQILGQGPKLLIQFQNNGVVDDSQLPKDRFSAERLKGVDSTLKIQPAKLEDSAVYLCASSLRSYEQYFGPGTRLTVT.

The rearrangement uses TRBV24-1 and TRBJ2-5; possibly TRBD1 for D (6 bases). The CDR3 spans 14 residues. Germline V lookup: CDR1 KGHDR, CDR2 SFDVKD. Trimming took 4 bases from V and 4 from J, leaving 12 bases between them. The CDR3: CATSDPTGSETQYF. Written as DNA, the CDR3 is TGTGCCACCAGTGACCCGACAGGCTCAGAGACCCAGTACTTC.

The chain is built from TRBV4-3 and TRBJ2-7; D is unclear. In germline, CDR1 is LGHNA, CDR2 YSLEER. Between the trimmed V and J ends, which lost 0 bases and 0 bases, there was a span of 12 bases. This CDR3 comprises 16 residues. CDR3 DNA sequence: TGCGCCAGCAGCCAAGATCTAACAGCTTCCTCCTACGAGCAGTACTTC. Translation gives CASSQDLTASSYEQYF.

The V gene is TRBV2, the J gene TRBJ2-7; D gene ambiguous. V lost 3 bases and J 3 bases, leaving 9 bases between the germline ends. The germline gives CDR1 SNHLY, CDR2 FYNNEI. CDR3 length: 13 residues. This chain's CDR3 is CASSDFSVYEQYF. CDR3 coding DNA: TGTGCCAGCAGTGATTTTTCGGTCTACGAGCAGTACTTC.

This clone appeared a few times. This CDR3 is CASSEGVEGETQYF. The DNA of the CDR3 is TGTGCCAGCAGTGAAGGGGTGGAGGGGGAGACCCAGTACTTC. The chain employs TRBV2 and TRBJ2-5, with D possibly matching TRBD2 (6 bases). CDR1 and CDR2 from the germline V gene are SNHLY and FYNNEI. V lost 1 base and J 5 bases, leaving 11 bases between the germline ends. This CDR3 region has 14 residues.

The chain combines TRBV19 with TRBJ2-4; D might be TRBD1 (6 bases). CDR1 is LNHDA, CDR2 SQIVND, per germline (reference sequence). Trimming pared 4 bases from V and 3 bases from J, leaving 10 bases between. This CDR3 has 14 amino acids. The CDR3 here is CASSKDRFKNIQYF. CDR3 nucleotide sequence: TGTGCCAGTAGTAAAGACAGGTTCAAAAACATTCAGTACTTC.

CDR3 nucleotide sequence: TGTGCCAGCAAAAGCGGTTATGCACAAGATACGCAGTATTTT. Translation: CASKSGYAQDTQYF. The chain is built from TRBV6-5 and TRBJ2-3, with D tentatively TRBD2 (5 bases). This CDR3 comprises 14 residues. V lost 7 bases, J lost 5 bases, and 16 bases lay in between. Per the germline V gene, CDR1 is MNHEY and CDR2 is SVGAGI.

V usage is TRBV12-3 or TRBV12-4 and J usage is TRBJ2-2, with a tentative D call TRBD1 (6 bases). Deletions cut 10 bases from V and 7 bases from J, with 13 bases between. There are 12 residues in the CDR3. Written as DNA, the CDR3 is TGTGCCATGAGAGAGGGGGTCGGGGAGCTGTTTTTT. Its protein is CAMREGVGELFF.

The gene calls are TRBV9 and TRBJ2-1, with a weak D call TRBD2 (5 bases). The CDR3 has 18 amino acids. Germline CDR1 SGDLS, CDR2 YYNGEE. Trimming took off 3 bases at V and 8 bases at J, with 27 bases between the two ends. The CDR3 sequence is CASSESSGVGPAGDEQFF. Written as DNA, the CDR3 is TGTGCCAGCAGCGAGTCCTCTGGGGTTGGTCCTGCCGGGGATGAGCAGTTCTTC.

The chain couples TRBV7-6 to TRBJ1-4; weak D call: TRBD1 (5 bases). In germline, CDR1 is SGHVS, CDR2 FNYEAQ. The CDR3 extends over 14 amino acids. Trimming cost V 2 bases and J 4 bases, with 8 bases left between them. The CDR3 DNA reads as TGTGCCAGCAGCTTAACAGGCAATAATGAAAAACTGTTTTTT. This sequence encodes CASSLTGNNEKLFF.

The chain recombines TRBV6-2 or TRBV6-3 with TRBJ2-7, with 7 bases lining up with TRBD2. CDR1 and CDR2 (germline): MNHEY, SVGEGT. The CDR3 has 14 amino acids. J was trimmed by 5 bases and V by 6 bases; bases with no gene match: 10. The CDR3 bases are TGTGCCAGCAGCCGGACTAGGACATACGACGAGCAGTACTTC. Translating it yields CASSRTRTYDEQYF.

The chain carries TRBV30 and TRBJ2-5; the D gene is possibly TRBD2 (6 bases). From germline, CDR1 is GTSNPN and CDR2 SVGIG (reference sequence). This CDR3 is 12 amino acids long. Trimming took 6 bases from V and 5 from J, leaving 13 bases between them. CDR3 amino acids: CACSEGEETQYF. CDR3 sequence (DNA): TGTGCCTGTTCGGAGGGTGAGGAGACCCAGTACTTC. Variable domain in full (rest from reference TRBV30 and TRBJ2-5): SQTIHQWPATLVQPVGSPLSLECTVEGTSNPNLYWYRQAAGRGLQLLFYSVGIGQISSEVPQNLSASRPQDRQFILSSKKLLLSDSGFYLCACSEGEETQYFGPGTRLLVL.

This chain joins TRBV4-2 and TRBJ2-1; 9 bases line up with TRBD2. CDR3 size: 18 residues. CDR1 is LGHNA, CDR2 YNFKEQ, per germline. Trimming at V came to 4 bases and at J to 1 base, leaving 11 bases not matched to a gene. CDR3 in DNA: TGTGCCAGCAGCCCAGAAGGGGATAGCGGGAGATCCTACAATGAGCAGTTCTTC. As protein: CASSPEGDSGRSYNEQFF.

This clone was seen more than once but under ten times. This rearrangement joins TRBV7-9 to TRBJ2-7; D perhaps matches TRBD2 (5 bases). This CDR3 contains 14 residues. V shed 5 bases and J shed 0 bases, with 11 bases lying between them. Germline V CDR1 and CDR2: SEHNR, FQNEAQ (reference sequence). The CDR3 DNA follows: TGTGCCAGCAGCGTTAGCGAGACCTCCTACGAGCAGTACTTC. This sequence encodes CASSVSETSYEQYF.

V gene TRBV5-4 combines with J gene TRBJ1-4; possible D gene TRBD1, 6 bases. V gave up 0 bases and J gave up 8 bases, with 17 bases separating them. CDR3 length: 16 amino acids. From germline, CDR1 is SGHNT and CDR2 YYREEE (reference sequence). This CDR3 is CASSLDPGQLPEKLFF. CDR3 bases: TGTGCCAGCAGCTTGGACCCGGGACAACTACCCGAAAAACTGTTTTTT. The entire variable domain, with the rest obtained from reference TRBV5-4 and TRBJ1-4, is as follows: ETGVTQSPTHLIKTRGQQVTLRCSSQSGHNTVSWYQQALGQGPQFIFQYYREEENGRGNFPPRFSGLQFPNYSSELNVNALELDDSALYLCASSLDPGQLPEKLFFGSGTQLSVL.

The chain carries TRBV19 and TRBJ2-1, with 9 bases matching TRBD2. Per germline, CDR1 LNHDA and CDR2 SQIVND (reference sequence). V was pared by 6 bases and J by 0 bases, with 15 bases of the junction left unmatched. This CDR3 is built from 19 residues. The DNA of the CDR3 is TGTGCCAGTAGCTGGCGGCTAGCGGGATTTTTAGGCTCCTACAATGAGCAGTTCTTC. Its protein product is CASSWRLAGFLGSYNEQFF.

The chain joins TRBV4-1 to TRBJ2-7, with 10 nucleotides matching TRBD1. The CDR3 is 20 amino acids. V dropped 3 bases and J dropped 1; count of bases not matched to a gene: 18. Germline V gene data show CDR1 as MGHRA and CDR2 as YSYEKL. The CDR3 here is CASSQAPGQGPLTNSYEQYF. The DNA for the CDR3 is TGCGCCAGCAGCCAGGCCCCGGGACAGGGGCCTCTCACGAATTCCTACGAGCAGTACTTC.

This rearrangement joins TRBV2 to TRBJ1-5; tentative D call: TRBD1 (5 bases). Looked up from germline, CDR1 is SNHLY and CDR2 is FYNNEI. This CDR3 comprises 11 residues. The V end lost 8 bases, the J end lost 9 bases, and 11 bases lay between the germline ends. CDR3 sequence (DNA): TGTGCCAGCGGCAGGGAGGGGCCCCAGCATTTT. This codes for CASGREGPQHF.

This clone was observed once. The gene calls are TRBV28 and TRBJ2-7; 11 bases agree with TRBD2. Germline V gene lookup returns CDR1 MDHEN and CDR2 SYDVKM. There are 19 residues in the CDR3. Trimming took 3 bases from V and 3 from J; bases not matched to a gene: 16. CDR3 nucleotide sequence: TGTGCCAGCAGTTTTGATGTTTCGGGGGGCGGGACTAGCGGCTACGAGCAGTACTTC. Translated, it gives CASSFDVSGGGTSGYEQYF.

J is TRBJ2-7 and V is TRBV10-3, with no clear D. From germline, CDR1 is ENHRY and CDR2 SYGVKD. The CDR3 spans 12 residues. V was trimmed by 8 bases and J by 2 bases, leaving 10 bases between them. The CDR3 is CAIQAPPYEQYF. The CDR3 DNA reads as TGTGCCATCCAAGCTCCGCCCTACGAGCAGTACTTC.

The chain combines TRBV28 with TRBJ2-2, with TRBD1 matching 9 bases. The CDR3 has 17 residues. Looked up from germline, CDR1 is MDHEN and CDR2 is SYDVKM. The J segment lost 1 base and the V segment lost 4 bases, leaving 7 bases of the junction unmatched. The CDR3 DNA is TGTGCCAGCAGTTCCCCTTCGGACAGGGGGAACACCGGGGAGCTGTTTTTT. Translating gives CASSSPSDRGNTGELFF.

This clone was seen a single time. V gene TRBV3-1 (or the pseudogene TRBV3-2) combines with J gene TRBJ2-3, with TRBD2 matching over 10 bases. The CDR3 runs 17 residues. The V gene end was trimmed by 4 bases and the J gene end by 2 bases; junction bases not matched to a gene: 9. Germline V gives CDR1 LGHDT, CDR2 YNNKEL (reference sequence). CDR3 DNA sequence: TGTGCCAGCAGCCCCTACCTTAGCGGGGGGATCACAGATACGCAGTATTTT. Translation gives CASSPYLSGGITDTQYF.

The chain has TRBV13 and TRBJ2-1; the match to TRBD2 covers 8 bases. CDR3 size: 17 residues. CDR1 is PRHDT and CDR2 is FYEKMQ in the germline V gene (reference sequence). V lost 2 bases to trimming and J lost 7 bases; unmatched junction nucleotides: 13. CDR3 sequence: CASSLRAGTRRANEQFF. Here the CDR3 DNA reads TGTGCCAGCAGCTTAAGAGCCGGGACTAGGAGAGCTAATGAGCAGTTCTTC.

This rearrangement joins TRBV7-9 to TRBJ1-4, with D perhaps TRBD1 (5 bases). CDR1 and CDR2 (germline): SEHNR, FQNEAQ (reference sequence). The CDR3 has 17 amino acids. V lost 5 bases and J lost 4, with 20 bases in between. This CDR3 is CASSPTNRQTHNEKLFF. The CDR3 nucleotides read TGTGCCAGCAGCCCGACGAACAGACAGACCCATAATGAAAAACTGTTTTTT.